This T cell receptor beta chain is drawn from a study of blood T cell repertoires in COVID-19. For the study at large: Sites across the United States, Italy and Spain contributed samples from acute and convalescent COVID-19. PBMCs, B-cell-depleted T cells, or T cells provided the cDNA or gDNA that made up the material.

In the authors' workflow: The authors estimated nucleated cell counts from reference gene primer amplification. Clones were read by immunoSEQ multiplex PCR, and TCRdb kept only the in-frame ones, dropping some. V and J calls and clone size follow that table, whereas D and trimming were derived from the DNA. The sample consists of over 110,000 clones, about four fifths of them appearing once. V dropped 3 bases and J dropped 4 bases, with 12 bases sitting between them. The CDR3 spans 14 residues. Germline V gene lookup returns CDR1 MGHRA and CDR2 YSYEKL. The specimen was peripheral blood. The rearrangement joins TRBV4-1 to TRBJ1-2; the D gene is possibly TRBD1 (5 bases). This receptor was identified in a man older than 75 with acute or convalescent COVID-19. CDR3 loop: CASSQAGGPYGYTF. The CDR3 DNA follows: TGCGCCAGCAGCCAGGCGGGGGGACCCTATGGCTACACCTTC.